This T cell receptor beta chain emerged from a study of cytotoxic CD8 clonotypes in ibrutinib-treated CLL. Clones were read by immunoSEQ multiplex PCR, and TCRdb kept only the in-frame ones, dropping some. The repertoire holds 150,000 to 200,000 clones, 70% to 90% seen once, with roughly 3% in the top ten. Germline CDR1 is KGHSH and CDR2 is LQKENI. The trim removed 4 bases at V and 6 bases at J, leaving 14 bases unmatched. The CDR3 has 16 amino acids. Specimen: PBMCs, collected at disease progression, from a patient treated with ibrutinib. This sequence was found in a human donor with chronic lymphocytic leukemia. V gene TRBV18 combines with J gene TRBJ1-1; 7 bases match TRBD1. CDR3 residues: CASSRTGSLGQAEAFF. The CDR3 bases are TGTGCCAGCTCACGAACCGGAAGTTTAGGACAGGCTGAAGCTTTCTTT.